Detailed here is one TCR beta chain. This entry comes from a study of shared clonotypes between healthy human individuals. Germline V gene sequence: CDR1 GTSNPN, CDR2 SVGIG (reference sequence). V was clipped by 7 bases and J by 0 bases, with 21 bases between them. The CDR3 has 16 residues. Naive CD8 cells comprised CD45RO-negative, CCR7-positively selected cells, excluding terminally differentiated effector memory CD45RA+ cells. Method: immunoSEQ multiplex PCR; TCRdb's copy keeps in-frame clones and lacks some. The sample has about 2 million clones; over 85% are singletons. The source is a young man in good health. Sequenced material: naive CD8+ T cells sorted from blood. The chain is built from TRBV30 and TRBJ1-1; D is ambiguous. CDR3 loop: CAFLPRLAFMNTEAFF. CDR3 sequence (DNA): TGTGCCTTCTTACCCCGACTAGCCTTTATGAACACTGAAGCTTTCTTT.